The following is a T cell receptor (beta chain) sequence with its context. Method: immunoSEQ multiplex PCR; TCRdb's copy keeps in-frame clones and lacks some. The table records roughly 72,000 clones, about 94% of them present only once. The CDR3 totals 15 residues. From germline, CDR1 is MGHRA and CDR2 YSYEKL. V trimming: 2 bases; J trimming: 6 bases; junction bases outside the gene matches: 5. The entry originates in a study of OX40 agonist ivuxolimab in advanced cancers. The source of this sequence is an adult with an advanced solid tumor such as melanoma, head and neck, liver or kidney cancer. Sequenced material: CD4+ or CD8+ T cells sorted from blood, taken in a trial of the OX40 agonist ivuxolimab. The chain recombines TRBV4-1 with TRBJ1-5; 9 positions agree with TRBD1. The CDR3 DNA sequence: TGCGCCAGCAGCCAAACAGGGGGCGCAGGTCAGCCCCAGCATTTT. Its protein is CASSQTGGAGQPQHF.